The clone carrying this T cell receptor (beta chain) was counted at least ten times. Its antigen is not identified. These data originate in a study of beta chain features in type 1 diabetes. TCRB transcripts that were expressed got sequenced, as all of the isolated RNA had been reverse transcribed. Some clones are missing from TCRdb's copy, which holds only in-frame ones; the method was immunoSEQ multiplex PCR. The profile covers almost 350,000 clones, with around 9.7% appearing a single time and 0.9% to 1.1% taken by the ten largest. CD45RO/CCR7/CD25/CD127/CD95/CD27 separated CD4+ naive, central memory, regulatory and stem cell-like memory cells by sorting. Every sorted population was more than 98% pure. Study results and caveats: Type 1 diabetes patients showed fewer insertions and more deletions at VDJ junctions. No resolution was reached here on whether HLA type influences TCRB rearrangement. The study found moderately but significantly shorter TCRB CDR3s in all four CD4+ subsets of Type 1 diabetes patients.

Specimen: central memory CD4+ T cells from blood. This TCR was sampled from a man aged 25 to 40 with type 1 diabetes.

CDR3 sequence: CASSPPNSYEQYF. DNA for the CDR3: TGTGCCAGCAGTCCCCCGAACTCCTACGAGCAGTACTTC. The V gene is TRBV27, the J gene TRBJ2-7; D gene ambiguous. Trimming pared 5 bases from V and 0 bases from J, leaving 8 bases between. The germline CDR1 and CDR2 sequences are MNHEY and SMNVEV (reference sequence). The CDR3 totals 13 residues.